Below are 5 T cell receptor beta chains sequenced from a single sample in a study of T cells after somatic rescue of genetic block. Method: immunoSEQ multiplex PCR; TCRdb's copy keeps in-frame clones and lacks some. The sample consists of 80,000 to 90,000 clones, 90% of them appearing once. The specimen sequenced was peripheral blood mononuclear cells (PBMCs). The receptors here all came from a woman younger than 35.

On this clone: This specimen includes other DNA sequences encoding the same CDR3. The rearrangement uses TRBV11-2 and TRBJ2-3; 10 nucleotides match TRBD2. The V gene end was trimmed by 2 bases and the J gene end by 1 base; junction bases not matched to a gene: 0. This CDR3 comprises 15 residues. In germline, CDR1 is SGHAT, CDR2 FQNNGV. The CDR3 coding sequence is TGTGCCAGCAGCTTACTAGCGGGGGGCACAGATACGCAGTATTTT. Encoded protein: CASSLLAGGTDTQYF.

The rearrangement uses TRBV5-4 and TRBJ2-2; no firm D call. The CDR3 loop spans 12 amino acids. The germline V gene encodes CDR1 SGHNT and CDR2 YYREEE (reference sequence). V was trimmed by 3 bases and J by 5 bases, leaving 5 bases between them. DNA of the CDR3: TGTGCCAGCAGCTCTAGTACCGGGGAGCTGTTTTTT. Its translation is CASSSSTGELFF.

The chain combines TRBV5-8 with TRBJ1-1; D not certain. Trimming pared 6 bases from V and 4 bases from J, leaving 10 bases between. Per the germline V gene, CDR1 is SGHTS and CDR2 is YDEGEE. The CDR3 has 12 amino acids. The CDR3 protein is CASNWISTEAFF. CDR3 coding DNA: TGTGCCAGCAACTGGATTAGCACTGAAGCTTTCTTT. Supplemented by reference TRBV5-8 and TRBJ1-1, the full variable domain reads EAGVTQSPTHLIKTRGQQATLRCSPISGHTSVYWYQQALGLGLQFLLWYDEGEERNRGNFPPRFSGRQFPNYSSELNVNALELEDSALYLCASNWISTEAFFGQGTRLTVV.

V gene TRBV27 combines with J gene TRBJ2-6; no definite D call. Germline V gives CDR1 MNHEY, CDR2 SMNVEV (reference sequence). With 6 bases removed from V and 4 bases from J, the gap between germline ends came to 10 bases. The CDR3 is made up of 14 amino acids. In DNA, the CDR3 is TGTGCCAGCAGCCCTAAAACAGGGGCCAACGTCCTGACTTTC. Amino acid sequence: CASSPKTGANVLTF.

This sequence joins TRBV25-1 and TRBJ2-1; D is perhaps TRBD2 (7 bases). Trimming left V 1 base short and J 1 base short, with 14 bases between. Germline CDR1 and CDR2: MGHDK and SYGVNS. The CDR3 consists of 17 residues. The DNA for the CDR3 is TGTGCCAGCAGTGAATGGGGAGGGGGATTTTCCTACAATGAGCAGTTCTTC. This gives the protein CASSEWGGGFSYNEQFF.